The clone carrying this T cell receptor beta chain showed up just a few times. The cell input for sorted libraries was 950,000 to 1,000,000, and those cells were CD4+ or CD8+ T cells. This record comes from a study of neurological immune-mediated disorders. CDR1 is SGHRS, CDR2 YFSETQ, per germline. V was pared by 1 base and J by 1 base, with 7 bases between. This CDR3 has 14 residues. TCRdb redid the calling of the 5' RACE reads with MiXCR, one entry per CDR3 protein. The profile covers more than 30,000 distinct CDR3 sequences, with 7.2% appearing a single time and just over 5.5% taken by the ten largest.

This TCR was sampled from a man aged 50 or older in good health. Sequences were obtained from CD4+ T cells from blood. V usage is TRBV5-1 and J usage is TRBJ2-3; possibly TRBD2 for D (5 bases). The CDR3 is CASSLTRGTDTQYF. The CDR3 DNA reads TGCGCCAGCAGCTTGACTAGGGGCACAGATACGCAGTATTTT.